This TCR beta chain was sequenced in a study of T cells in narcolepsy. This clone turned up a few times. The repertoire was sequenced with immunoSEQ multiplex PCR; TCRdb's copy has only in-frame clones and lacks some. The profile shows 25,000 to 35,000 clones, roughly four fifths of them singletons. The TCR was taken from a human donor with narcolepsy. The sequenced sample was CD45RA- memory CD4+ T cells from PBMCs.

CDR3 region: CASSGMGQGTEAFF. For the CDR3, the DNA is TGTGCCAGCAGTGGGATGGGGCAGGGGACTGAAGCTTTCTTT. This chain uses TRBV2 with TRBJ1-1, with D perhaps matching TRBD1 (6 bases). The germline V gene has CDR1 SNHLY and CDR2 FYNNEI. CDR3 size: 14 residues. Trimming left V 4 bases short and J 5 bases short, with 14 bases between.